A selection of T cell receptor beta chains follows, all from one sample in a study of blood T cell repertoires in COVID-19. Here immunoSEQ multiplex PCR was the method, and the copy in TCRdb shows in-frame clones only, minus some. The sample yields approximately 84,000 clones, 75% to 90% seen once. Sequencing was done on a sample of peripheral blood. The receptors come from a human donor with active COVID-19. The donor label of this sample is uncertain. Both conserved end residues are part of each CDR3.

>TRBJ2-5|TRBV5-6
CASSPRTGLPGRETQYF
>TRBJ2-2|TRBV6-5
CASTQRDRLPGELFF
>TRBJ1-1|TRBV3-1/TRBV3-2
CASSQTGGDTEAFF
>TRBJ2-5|TRBV7-2
CASSLMQGDRETQYF
>TRBJ1-1|TRBV2
CASEGQGVITEAFF
>TRBJ1-1|TRBV27
CATLQGFKAFF
>TRBJ2-7|TRBV19
CASSNWGGLPYEQYF
>TRBJ2-5|TRBV19
CASSIVGAVEETQYF
>TRBJ1-2|TRBV7-6
CASSLLGGGADYGYTF
>TRBJ1-1|TRBV7-2
CASSPVGARGTEAFF